Shown below are 14 T cell receptor beta chains from a single sample sequenced in a study of long-term antiretroviral therapy in people with HIV. They ran version v3.0 of the immunoSEQ assay at survey level. Some clones are missing from TCRdb's copy, which holds only in-frame ones; the method was immunoSEQ multiplex PCR. Among fewer than 20,000 clones listed, about 80% were seen once. The specimen was unsorted PBMCs, collected 2.1 years after starting antiretroviral therapy. All receptors come from a man aged 40-50 years with HIV.

The genes are TRBV12-5 and TRBJ1-1; D is unresolved. Germline loops: CDR1 LGHNT, CDR2 FRNRAP. Trimming pared 5 bases from V and 1 base from J, leaving 14 bases between. The CDR3 consists of 15 residues. As DNA, the CDR3 is TGTGCTAGTGGTCCCCCGAGGGCCCAGAACACTGAAGCTTTCTTT. It encodes CASGPPRAQNTEAFF.

This clone was found a few times. The DNA of the CDR3 is TGTGCCAGCGGTGTCTTTACCTACGAGCAGTACTTC. Translation: CASGVFTYEQYF. This chain joins TRBV27 and TRBJ2-7; D ambiguous. Germline lookup yields CDR1 MNHEY and CDR2 SMNVEV (reference sequence). V was cut by 8 bases and J by 2 bases, with 10 bases left in between. This CDR3 region has 12 residues.

This chain joins TRBV29-1 and TRBJ2-3; D is unclear. V dropped 4 bases and J dropped 1 base, with 6 bases sitting between them. CDR3 length: 12 residues. In germline, CDR1 is SQVTM, CDR2 ANQGSEA. Here the CDR3 reads CSVVSGTDTQYF. The DNA for the CDR3 is TGCAGCGTTGTGAGTGGCACAGATACGCAGTATTTT.

The chain couples TRBV19 to TRBJ1-5, with TRBD1 matching over 8 bases. V shed 6 bases, J shed 5 bases, and the junction held 3 bases outside the gene matches. There are 13 residues in the CDR3. Looked up from germline, CDR1 is LNHDA and CDR2 is SQIVND (reference sequence). The CDR3 DNA reads as TGTGCCAGTAGCACGACAGGGGATCAGCCCCAGCATTTT. Translating it yields CASSTTGDQPQHF.

The gene calls are TRBV5-4 and TRBJ2-7; TRBD1 matches 9 bases. Germline V gene data show CDR1 as SGHNT and CDR2 as YYREEE (reference sequence). J was trimmed by 2 bases and V by 5 bases; bases with no gene match: 5. The CDR3 totals 14 residues. CDR3 sequence: CASSAGTGTYEQYF. CDR3 bases: TGTGCCAGCAGTGCCGGGACAGGGACCTACGAGCAGTACTTC.

This clone was found once. The rearrangement uses TRBV5-1 and TRBJ1-1, with D possibly TRBD1 on 6 matching bases. This CDR3 region has 14 residues. Germline CDR1 SGHRS, CDR2 YFSETQ. With 0 bases removed from V and 7 bases from J, the gap between germline ends came to 13 bases. The CDR3: CASSLGQGKNEAFF. The CDR3 DNA reads as TGCGCCAGCAGCTTGGGGCAGGGGAAGAATGAAGCTTTCTTT.

The chain couples TRBV18 to TRBJ2-7; tentatively, D is TRBD1 or TRBD2 (5 bases each). The CDR3 covers 13 residues. Per germline, CDR1 KGHSH and CDR2 LQKENI. Trimming shortened V by 5 bases and J by 0 bases, and 8 bases separated the two germline ends. CDR3 sequence: CASSTGPSYEQYF. The DNA for the CDR3 is TGTGCCAGCTCAACGGGACCCTCCTACGAGCAGTACTTC.

The chain links TRBV30 to TRBJ2-7, with TRBD1 matching 7 bases. The CDR3 runs 18 residues. J was trimmed by 2 bases and V by 1 base; bases with no gene match: 17. Germline CDR1 and CDR2: GTSNPN and SVGIG (reference sequence). The CDR3 DNA reads TGTGCCTGGAGTGGGCCCGGACAGGAGGAAGTTTACGCCTACGAGCAGTACTTC. As protein: CAWSGPGQEEVYAYEQYF. The full variable domain, in which reference TRBV30 and TRBJ2-7 provide the parts outside the CDR3, is SQTIHQWPATLVQPVGSPLSLECTVEGTSNPNLYWYRQAAGRGLQLLFYSVGIGQISSEVPQNLSASRPQDRQFILSSKKLLLSDSGFYLCAWSGPGQEEVYAYEQYFGPGTRLTVT.

The chain links TRBV19 to TRBJ2-3, with a tentative D call TRBD2 (5 bases). The germline gives CDR1 LNHDA, CDR2 SQIVND (reference sequence). The CDR3 totals 15 residues. V gave up 5 bases and J gave up 2 bases, with 14 bases separating them. The CDR3 here is CASSDLPSITDTQYF. In nucleotides, the CDR3 is TGTGCCAGTAGTGACCTCCCTAGCATCACAGATACGCAGTATTTT.

The V call is TRBV27, the J call TRBJ2-7; possibly TRBD2 for D (7 bases). The CDR3 length is 14 residues. Germline V gene sequence: CDR1 MNHEY, CDR2 SMNVEV (reference sequence). Trimming stripped 3 bases from V and 3 bases from J, with 12 bases between. The CDR3 nucleotides read TGTGCCAGCAGTTTGGGGGGGCCGAGCTACGAGCAGTACTTC. Its protein product is CASSLGGPSYEQYF.

The rearrangement links TRBV11-2 to TRBJ2-3, with D perhaps matching TRBD2 (6 bases). Germline V CDR1 and CDR2: SGHAT, FQNNGV. The CDR3 covers 14 residues. Trimming shortened V by 3 bases and J by 5 bases, and 12 bases separated the two germline ends. CDR3: CASSFGGSGDTQYF. The CDR3 DNA is TGTGCCAGCAGCTTCGGGGGTAGTGGAGATACGCAGTATTTT.

The chain is built from TRBV14 and TRBJ1-6; D uncertain. CDR3 size: 14 residues. Germline assignment: CDR1 SGHDN and CDR2 FVKESK. Trimming pared 1 base from V and 9 bases from J, leaving 10 bases between. CDR3 in DNA: TGTGCCAGCAGCCAAGTTCGAGGGTCTTCACCCCTCCACTTT. Encoded protein: CASSQVRGSSPLHF.

V is TRBV10-2 and J is TRBJ2-2; D may be TRBD2 (6 bases). V was shortened by 4 bases and J by 4 bases, with 13 bases between the two germline ends. CDR3 length: 15 amino acids. Germline-derived CDR1 and CDR2 are WSHSY and SAAADI. This CDR3 reads CASSGRGLLTGELFF. CDR3 sequence (DNA): TGCGCCAGCAGTGGCCGGGGACTTCTCACCGGGGAGCTGTTTTTT.

This clone is categorized as medium-sized (0.01 to 0.1%). CDR3 in DNA: TGTGCCAGTTCCGCAGACGCGTCCTACGAGCAGTACTTC. Translation gives CASSADASYEQYF. The chain carries TRBV7-3 and TRBJ2-7; no reliable D call. The CDR3 extends over 13 amino acids. V lost 9 bases to trimming and J lost 1 base, with 13 bases between them. The germline gives CDR1 SGHTA, CDR2 FQGTGA.